This T cell receptor (beta chain) was captured by sequencing in a study of blood T cell repertoires in COVID-19. Study at large: Samples taken during acute and convalescent COVID-19 were collected in the United States, Italy and Spain. From T cells, B-cell-depleted T cells, or PBMCs came the material, which was cDNA or gDNA.

Germline lookup yields CDR1 KGHSH and CDR2 LQKENI. CDR3 length equals 17 residues. The V end lost 5 bases, the J end lost 4 bases, and 23 bases lay between the germline ends. Original analysis: Reference gene primer amplification in the assay estimated nucleated cell counts. TCRdb's table, derived via immunoSEQ multiplex PCR, lists solely in-frame clones and lacks some. That table furnishes V, J and clone size, whereas the DNA furnished D and trimming. The sample consists of about 150,000 clones, roughly 87% of them appearing once. This sequence originates from a woman aged 60-70 years with active or convalescent COVID-19. The sample consisted of peripheral blood. V usage is TRBV18 and J usage is TRBJ2-5; weak D call: TRBD1 (6 bases). CDR3: CASSSLLQGYAGETQYF. The DNA for the CDR3 is TGTGCCAGCTCATCCCTTTTACAGGGTTACGCAGGAGAGACCCAGTACTTC.